The 26 T cell receptor beta chains given below trace back to one sample, sequenced in a study of molecular identifiers for immune sequencing clone quantification. TCRdb re-analysed the PCR reads in MiXCR, keeping a single row per CDR3 protein. The sample includes some 590,000 distinct CDR3 sequences, about 25% of them seen just once. Source material: naive CD8+ T cells from blood, with Jurkat cell RNA spiked in. The subset is: FACS-sorted CD8+CD4-CCR7+CD45RA+ naive T cells. Every receptor here comes from a human donor in good health. Some libraries in this study had Jurkat cell RNA spiked in.

A word on this clonotype: This sequence may be a read error, since a much larger clone differs from it by one base. The J gene is TRBJ2-1, the V gene TRBV11-2, with TRBD1 matching 9 bases. From germline, CDR1 is SGHAT and CDR2 FQNNGV. The V and J ends lost 1 base and 2 bases, in that order; junction bases with no gene match: 3. This CDR3 is built from 16 residues. The CDR3 DNA is TGTGCCAGCAGCTTAGGGGGGACAGGGCCCTACAATGAGCAGTTCTTC. It encodes CASSLGGTGPYNEQFF.

This clonotype was picked up a small number of times. V and J are TRBV4-3 and TRBJ2-2; no firm D call. Trimming took 1 base from V and 4 from J, leaving 10 bases between them. The CDR3 has 15 residues. Germline CDR1 is LGHNA and CDR2 is YSLEER. The CDR3 DNA is TGCGCCAGCAGCCAAGCTAGTGTCGGCACCGGGGAGCTGTTTTTT. Amino acid sequence: CASSQASVGTGELFF.

The table lists this clonotype with many counts. The V gene is TRBV2, the J gene TRBJ1-5; 7 bases agree with TRBD1. Germline CDR1 and CDR2: SNHLY and FYNNEI. This CDR3 has 17 residues. V was pared by 3 bases and J by 2 bases, with 10 bases of the junction left unmatched. The CDR3 here is CASSDPRPGTGNQPQHF. In DNA, the CDR3 is TGTGCCAGCAGTGACCCCCGGCCGGGGACAGGCAATCAGCCCCAGCATTTT.

The chain links TRBV6-5 to TRBJ2-7; D is possibly TRBD1 (6 bases). The CDR3 runs 15 residues. Germline CDR1 reads MNHEY; CDR2 reads SVGAGI. V was trimmed by 1 base and J by 7 bases, leaving 17 bases between them. The CDR3 DNA sequence: TGTGCCAGCAGTTACTACCCAGGGGAATTAATGGAGCAGTACTTC. Protein product: CASSYYPGELMEQYF.

The chain links TRBV27 to TRBJ1-2; the match to TRBD1 covers 7 bases. CDR1 MNHEY and CDR2 SMNVEV come from the germline V gene (reference sequence). The CDR3 sequence is 15 residues long. V dropped 0 bases and J dropped 7; count of bases not matched to a gene: 8. The CDR3 sequence: CASSLSPGGLGGYTF. DNA for the CDR3: TGTGCCAGCAGTTTATCACCAGGGGGGTTAGGTGGCTACACCTTC.

In the case of this clonotype: A much larger clone sits a single nucleotide away, making a read error possible. V and J are TRBV4-1 and TRBJ2-7; unclear D gene. Germline loops: CDR1 MGHRA, CDR2 YSYEKL. The CDR3 is made up of 13 amino acids. V lost 4 bases to trimming and J lost 2 bases, with 9 bases between them. CDR3 in amino acids: CASSLDQAYEQYF. CDR3 coding DNA: TGCGCCAGCAGCCTGGACCAGGCCTACGAGCAGTACTTC.

Remarks on this clonotype: A much more abundant neighbour one base away suggests this may be a read error. This chain connects TRBV2 to TRBJ2-2; D may be TRBD1 (6 bases). There are 13 residues in the CDR3. Germline lookup yields CDR1 SNHLY and CDR2 FYNNEI. Here the CDR3 reads CVSSKGGTGELFF. The CDR3 DNA is TGTGTCAGCAGTAAAGGGGGCACCGGGGAGCTGTTTTTT. The variable domain in full, completed from reference TRBV2 and TRBJ2-2, reads EPEVTQTPSHQVTQMGQEVILRCVPISNHLYFYWYRQILGQKVEFLVSFYNNEISEKSEIFDDQFSVERPDGSNFTLKIRSTKLEDSAMYFCVSSKGGTGELFFGEGSRLTVL.

The table lists this clonotype with a few counts. A much larger clone sits a single nucleotide away, making a read error possible. V is TRBV20-1 and J is TRBJ2-7; 8 bases match TRBD1. The CDR3 is made up of 13 amino acids. CDR1 and CDR2 from the germline V gene are DFQATT and SNEGSKA (reference sequence). As DNA, the CDR3 is TGCGGTGCAACCGGGACAGGATCCTACGAGCAGTACTTC. It encodes CGATGTGSYEQYF.

This sequence joins TRBV12-3 or TRBV12-4 and TRBJ2-1; possibly TRBD1 for D (5 bases). There are 14 residues in the CDR3. Trimming pared 3 bases from V and 6 bases from J, leaving 12 bases between. The CDR3 bases are TGTGCCAGCAGTTTTCAGGGCCTCTTCAATGAGCAGTTCTTC. It is translated as CASSFQGLFNEQFF.

This clonotype was found a few times. J is TRBJ2-7 and V is TRBV27, with 7 bases fitting TRBD2. Germline CDR1 is MNHEY and CDR2 is SMNVEV (reference sequence). The ends lost 3 bases at V and 4 bases at J; junction bases unmatched: 9. There are 15 residues in the CDR3. The CDR3 DNA reads TGTGCCAGCAGTTTCACGATGGGAGGGCTTTACGAGCAGTACTTC. This translates into CASSFTMGGLYEQYF.

The chain joins TRBV27 to TRBJ2-7; the D call may be TRBD1 or TRBD2 (5 bases each). The CDR3 totals 17 residues. Germline values: CDR1 MNHEY, CDR2 SMNVEV (reference sequence). The V end lost 2 bases, the J end lost 4 bases, and 21 bases lay between the germline ends. In DNA, the CDR3 is TGTGCCAGCAGTTTAGGGGACCCGAGAGCCGGGCTGTACGAGCAGTACTTC. Its protein is CASSLGDPRAGLYEQYF.

The chain recombines TRBV6-2 or TRBV6-3 with TRBJ2-7; the D call may be TRBD1 or TRBD2 (5 bases each). V lost 2 bases and J 4 bases, leaving 27 bases between the germline ends. This CDR3 has 19 amino acids. CDR1 is MNHEY and CDR2 is SVGEGT in the germline V gene. The DNA of the CDR3 is TGTGCCAGCAGTTACAACCCGGGACCTACCCCCCATAGTGAGTACGAGCAGTACTTC. It yields the protein CASSYNPGPTPHSEYEQYF.

Of note for this clonotype: This clone may be a read error of a much larger clone one base away. The chain recombines TRBV20-1 with TRBJ2-7; weak D call: TRBD2 (5 bases). The CDR3 length is 14 residues. Per germline, CDR1 DFQATT and CDR2 SNEGSKA (reference sequence). This CDR3 is CSARDFGERYELYF. CDR3 in DNA: TGCAGTGCTAGAGATTTCGGGGAGAGGTACGAGCTGTACTTC.

This clonotype was picked up many times. The genes are TRBV5-4 and TRBJ2-7, with 7 positions matching TRBD1. Germline-derived CDR1 and CDR2 are SGHNT and YYREEE (reference sequence). V shed 0 bases, J shed 0 bases, and the junction held 3 bases outside the gene matches. The CDR3 spans 15 residues. In nucleotides, the CDR3 is TGTGCCAGCAGCTTGGGCAGGGGGAGCTCCTACGAGCAGTACTTC. The encoded protein is CASSLGRGSSYEQYF.

This clonotype was counted at least ten times. The chain carries TRBV7-2 and TRBJ1-3; no definite D call. Deletions cut 1 base from V and 0 bases from J, with 13 bases between. The CDR3 runs 17 residues. The germline V gene has CDR1 SGHTA and CDR2 FQGNSA. The CDR3 protein is CASSLELLGFSGNTIYF. In DNA, the CDR3 is TGTGCCAGCAGCTTAGAACTCCTGGGGTTCTCTGGAAACACCATATATTTT.

On this clonotype: A much larger clone sits a single nucleotide away, making a read error possible. V and J are TRBV30 and TRBJ1-1; TRBD1 agrees at 7 bases. J was trimmed by 10 bases and V by 3 bases; bases with no gene match: 5. The length of the CDR3 is 11 residues. Germline V gene lookup returns CDR1 GTSNPN and CDR2 SVGIG (reference sequence). The CDR3: CAWSSRGSAFF. CDR3 in DNA: TGTGCCTGGAGCTCCAGGGGGTCAGCTTTCTTT.

A remark on this clonotype: This may arise from a read error, as a much more abundant clone is one base away. The chain couples TRBV4-1 to TRBJ2-2; D ambiguous. This CDR3 spans 17 amino acids. Germline V gene lookup returns CDR1 MGHRA and CDR2 YSYEKL. DNA for the CDR3: TGCGCCGGCAGCCAATGGTATCAGACAACGAACACCGGGGAGCTGTTTTTT. Protein: CAGSQWYQTTNTGELFF.

Worth noting for this clonotype: A much larger clone lies a single base off, so this may be a read error. This CDR3 is CASSLTGRGYKETQYF. DNA of the CDR3: TGTGCCAGCAGCTTAACGGGACGGGGGTATAAAGAGACCCAGTACTTC. The chain carries TRBV7-3 and TRBJ2-5; maybe TRBD2 (6 bases). The CDR3 runs to 16 residues. The germline V gene encodes CDR1 SGHTA and CDR2 FQGTGA. Trimming took off 0 bases at V and 3 bases at J, with 14 bases between the two ends.

This clonotype was found a few times. The chain couples TRBV15 to TRBJ1-1; the match to TRBD1 covers 8 bases. There are 13 residues in the CDR3. The V gene end was trimmed by 6 bases and the J gene end by 5 bases; junction bases not matched to a gene: 5. The germline V gene encodes CDR1 LNHNV and CDR2 YYDKDF (reference sequence). CDR3 loop: CATSTTGGTEAFF. CDR3 sequence (DNA): TGTGCCACCAGTACCACAGGGGGAACTGAAGCTTTCTTT.

In the case of this clonotype: A junction end diverges from the germline sequence, so it may reflect a read error. The rearrangement joins TRBV20-1 to TRBJ2-7; D is possibly TRBD1 or TRBD2 (5 bases each). This CDR3 is built from 15 residues. Germline CDR1 DFQATT, CDR2 SNEGSKA (reference sequence). Here the CDR3 DNA reads TGCAGTGCTAGGACTCCCGGGACGTACTCCTGCGAGCAGTACTTC. Translation gives CSARTPGTYSCEQYF.

This sequence joins TRBV27 and TRBJ1-1; 7 bases are a match to TRBD1. The CDR3 runs to 14 residues. The J segment lost 4 bases and the V segment lost 5 bases, leaving 7 bases of the junction unmatched. CDR1 is MNHEY and CDR2 is SMNVEV in the germline V gene (reference sequence). CDR3 DNA sequence: TGTGCCAGCAGTATACAGGGGATGATCACTGAAGCTTTCTTT. It translates to CASSIQGMITEAFF.

The J gene is TRBJ2-7, the V gene TRBV28; 7 bases line up with TRBD1. V lost 3 bases, J lost 3 bases, and 8 bases stayed unmatched. The germline V gene has CDR1 MDHEN and CDR2 SYDVKM. The CDR3 has 15 amino acids. This CDR3 reads CASSFIVTGNYEQYF. For the CDR3, the DNA is TGTGCCAGCAGTTTCATAGTGACAGGGAACTACGAGCAGTACTTC.

This clonotype was found many times. The chain combines TRBV12-3 or TRBV12-4 with TRBJ2-3; tentative D call: TRBD2 (5 bases). The V end lost 5 bases, the J end lost 4 bases, and 19 bases lay between the germline ends. There are 16 residues in the CDR3. The CDR3 reads CASSPNDGVDADTQYF. The CDR3 DNA is TGTGCCAGCAGTCCGAATGACGGGGTAGATGCAGATACGCAGTATTTT.

The chain couples TRBV19 to TRBJ2-7, with TRBD1 matching over 7 bases. The ends lost 4 bases at V and 3 bases at J; junction bases unmatched: 6. The CDR3 length is 14 residues. Looked up from germline, CDR1 is LNHDA and CDR2 is SQIVND (reference sequence). In DNA form, the CDR3 reads TGTGCCAGTAGTACCCACAGGGGCCTCTACGAGCAGTACTTC. It yields the protein CASSTHRGLYEQYF. Combining the CDR3 with reference TRBV19 and TRBJ2-7 gives the whole variable domain DGGITQSPKYLFRKEGQNVTLSCEQNLNHDAMYWYRQDPGQGLRLIYYSQIVNDFQKGDIAEGYSVSREKKESFPLTVTSAQKNPTAFYLCASSTHRGLYEQYFGPGTRLTVT.

Worth noting for this clonotype: This may stem from a read error, because a much larger clone lies one nucleotide away. This chain joins TRBV20-1 and TRBJ2-2; 9 bases are shared with TRBD2. The CDR3 runs 13 residues. The germline V gene has CDR1 DFQATT and CDR2 SNEGSKA (reference sequence). The chain's CDR3 is CSPQRGDPGELFF. The DNA of the CDR3 is TGCAGCCCGCAGCGGGGGGACCCCGGGGAGCTGTTTTTT.

This clonotype was seen more than once but under ten times. The CDR3 here is CASSQEVAGARTDTQYF. For the CDR3, the DNA is TGCGCCAGCAGCCAAGAAGTAGCGGGGGCCCGCACAGATACGCAGTATTTT. This chain links TRBV4-3 with TRBJ2-3; TRBD2 aligns across 9 bases. V gave up 0 bases and J gave up 1 base; unmatched junction bases: 5. The CDR3 runs 17 residues. CDR1 is LGHNA and CDR2 is YSLEER in the germline V gene.